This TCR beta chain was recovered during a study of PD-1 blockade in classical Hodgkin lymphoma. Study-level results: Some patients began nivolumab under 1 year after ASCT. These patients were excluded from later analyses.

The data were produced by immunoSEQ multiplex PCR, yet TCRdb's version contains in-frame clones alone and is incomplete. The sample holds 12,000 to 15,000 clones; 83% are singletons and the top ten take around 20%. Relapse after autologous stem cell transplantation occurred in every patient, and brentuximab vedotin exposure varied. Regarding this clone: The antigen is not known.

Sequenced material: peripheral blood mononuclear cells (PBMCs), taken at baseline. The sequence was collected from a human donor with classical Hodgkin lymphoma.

The CDR3 coding sequence is TGTGCCAGCAGCCAGACGGCGGGGTTTCGGGAGCAGTACTTC. Its translation is CASSQTAGFREQYF. V and J are TRBV14 and TRBJ2-7; the D gene is possibly TRBD2 (6 bases). Trimming took off 3 bases at V and 7 bases at J, with 16 bases between the two ends. CDR1 and CDR2 from the germline V gene are SGHDN and FVKESK. The CDR3 loop spans 14 amino acids.